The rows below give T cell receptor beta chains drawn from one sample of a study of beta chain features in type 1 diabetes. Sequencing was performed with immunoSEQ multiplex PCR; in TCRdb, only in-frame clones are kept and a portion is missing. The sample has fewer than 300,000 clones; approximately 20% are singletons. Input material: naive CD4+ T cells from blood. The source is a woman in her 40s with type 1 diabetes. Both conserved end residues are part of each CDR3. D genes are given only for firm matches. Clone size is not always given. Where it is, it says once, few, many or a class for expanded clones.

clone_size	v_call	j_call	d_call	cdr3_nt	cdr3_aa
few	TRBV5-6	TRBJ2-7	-	TGTGCCAGCAGCTTGGTTGACAGCACCTACGAGCAGTACTTC	CASSLVDSTYEQYF
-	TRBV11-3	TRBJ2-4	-	TGTGCCAGCAGCTTAGGGATCGGGATGGCCAAAAACATTCAGTACTTC	CASSLGIGMAKNIQYF
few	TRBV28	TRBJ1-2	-	TGTGCCAGCAGTTTCGGTTACAGGGATCGGGGCTACACCTTC	CASSFGYRDRGYTF
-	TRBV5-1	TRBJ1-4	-	TGCGCCAGCAGCTTGGTGGGCCAGGGTACTAATGAAAAACTGTTTTTT	CASSLVGQGTNEKLFF
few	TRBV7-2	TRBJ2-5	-	TGTGCCAGCACCGAGACAGAAAGTGAGACCCAGTACTTC	CASTETESETQYF
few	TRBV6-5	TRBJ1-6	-	TGTGCCAGCGCTTTGGACAGAACGGAACCCCTCCACTTT	CASALDRTEPLHF
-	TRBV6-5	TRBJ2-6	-	TGTGCCAGCGTATCCTCTGGGGCCAACGTCCTGACTTTC	CASVSSGANVLTF
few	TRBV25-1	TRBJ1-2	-	TGTGCCAGCAGTGAATATAAAGGGGGGGCAGACTATGGCTACACCTTC	CASSEYKGGADYGYTF
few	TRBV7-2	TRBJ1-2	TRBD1	TGTGCCAGCAGCCCCCCGGACAGGGTTGGAGGCTACACCTTC	CASSPPDRVGGYTF
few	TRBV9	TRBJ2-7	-	TGTGCCAGCAGCGGCCCGGCGGGGGACATCTACGAGCAGTACTTC	CASSGPAGDIYEQYF
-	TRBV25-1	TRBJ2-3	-	TGTGCCAGCAGTGGTCAGGATACGCAGTATTTT	CASSGQDTQYF
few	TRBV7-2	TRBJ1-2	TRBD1	TGTGCCAGCAGCACGAGAGGGACAGAAACGAACTATGGCTACACCTTC	CASSTRGTETNYGYTF
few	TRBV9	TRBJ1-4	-	TGTGCCAGCAGCGGCTCAGATGAAAAACTGTTTTTT	CASSGSDEKLFF
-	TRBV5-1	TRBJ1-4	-	TGCGCCAGCAGGTTTCTCGGGGATGAAAAACTGTTTTTT	CASRFLGDEKLFF
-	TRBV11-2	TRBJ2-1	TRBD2	TGTGCCAGCAGCTTATTAGTAGCGGGAGTGTCGCCTGAGCAGTTCTTC	CASSLLVAGVSPEQFF
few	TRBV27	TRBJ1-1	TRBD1	TGTGCCAGCAGTCCGTGGACAGGGCGGAACACTGAAGCTTTCTTT	CASSPWTGRNTEAFF
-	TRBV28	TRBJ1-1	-	TGTGCCAGCACCTATTCCGGGGGGCTCATGAACACTGAAGCTTTCTTT	CASTYSGGLMNTEAFF
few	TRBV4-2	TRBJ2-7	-	TGTGCCAGCAGCCAAGGGGAGTCTTTCTACGAGCAGTACTTC	CASSQGESFYEQYF
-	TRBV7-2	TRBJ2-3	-	TGTGCCAGCAGCCTCTACTCAGATACGCAGTATTTT	CASSLYSDTQYF
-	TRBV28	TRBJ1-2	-	TGTGCCAGCAGCCTTACCCCGGGGATCTATGGCTACACCTTC	CASSLTPGIYGYTF
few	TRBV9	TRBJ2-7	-	TGTGCCAGCAGCGCAGTAGGGCAGGGCCCACGTGGTCTGGAGCAGTACTTC	CASSAVGQGPRGLEQYF
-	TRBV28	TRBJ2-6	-	TGTGCCAGCAGTGCTGCGGGGCTGGCTGGGGCCAACGTCCTGACTTTC	CASSAAGLAGANVLTF
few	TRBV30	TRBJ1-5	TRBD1	TGTGCCTGGAGCCACCGGGGGGACAGGGGGAATCAGCCCCAGCATTTT	CAWSHRGDRGNQPQHF
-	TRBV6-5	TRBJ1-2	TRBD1	TGTGCCAGCGGGGAGGACAGGAACTATGGCTACACCTTC	CASGEDRNYGYTF
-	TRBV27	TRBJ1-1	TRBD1	TGTGCCAGCAGTTTAGACAGGGTTACTGAAGCTTTCTTT	CASSLDRVTEAFF
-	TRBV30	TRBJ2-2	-	TGTGCCTGGAGTGCGAGGCCCGGGGAGCTGTTTTTT	CAWSARPGELFF
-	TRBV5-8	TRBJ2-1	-	TGTGCCAGCAGCCTCGGTCTCGAGCAGTTCTTC	CASSLGLEQFF
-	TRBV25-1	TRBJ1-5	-	TGTGCCAGCAGTGTTTCCGGCGGGGGTCAGCCCCAGCATTTT	CASSVSGGGQPQHF
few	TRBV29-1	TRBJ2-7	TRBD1	TGCAGCGTTGAGTTGGACAGGGGCTACGAGCAGTACTTC	CSVELDRGYEQYF
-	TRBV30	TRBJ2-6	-	TGTGCCTGGAGGGCTCCTGGGGCCAACGTCCTGACTTTC	CAWRAPGANVLTF
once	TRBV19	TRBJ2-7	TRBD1	TGTGCCAGTAGTGACGCCGGGACAGGGGCAAAATACGAGCAGTACTTC	CASSDAGTGAKYEQYF
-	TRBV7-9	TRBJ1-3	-	TGTGCCAGCAGCTTAGACAGGGCGACTGGAAACACCATATATTTT	CASSLDRATGNTIYF
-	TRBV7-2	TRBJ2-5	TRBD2	TGTGCCAGCAGCTTCTTAGCGGGAGGACGGGAGACCCAGTACTTC	CASSFLAGGRETQYF
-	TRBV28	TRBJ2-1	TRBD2	TGTGCCAGCAGTTCGCCGGGACTAGGGGACAATGAGCAGTTCTTC	CASSSPGLGDNEQFF
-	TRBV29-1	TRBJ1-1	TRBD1	TGTAGTGAGGGACAGCAGAACACTGAAGCTTTCTTT	CSEGQQNTEAFF
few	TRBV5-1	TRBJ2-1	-	TGCGCCAGCAGCTTCGAGGTGACCATCTACAATGAGCAGTTCTTC	CASSFEVTIYNEQFF
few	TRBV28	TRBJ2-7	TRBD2	TGTGCCAGCAGTGGACTAGGTTCGGACGAGCAGTACTTC	CASSGLGSDEQYF
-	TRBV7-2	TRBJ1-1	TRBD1	TGTGCCAGCAGCCCCTCTAACTACAGGGGCACTGAAGCTTTCTTT	CASSPSNYRGTEAFF
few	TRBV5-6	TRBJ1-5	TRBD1	TGTGCCAGCGGACGGACAGGGGGCAATCAGCCCCAGCATTTT	CASGRTGGNQPQHF
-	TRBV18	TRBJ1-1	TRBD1	TGTGCCAGCTCAAGTGGACAGGAAACTGAAGCTTTCTTT	CASSSGQETEAFF
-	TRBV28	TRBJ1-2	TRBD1	TGTGCCAGCAGTTTGGATGGGACAGTTTATGGCTACACCTTC	CASSLDGTVYGYTF
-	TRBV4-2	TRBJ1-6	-	TGTGCCAGCAGCGAGCGGGACCCAAATTCACCCCTCCACTTT	CASSERDPNSPLHF
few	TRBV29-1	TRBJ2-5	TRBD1	TGCAGCGTTGGGGGGACAGGGGTAGAGACCCAGTACTTC	CSVGGTGVETQYF
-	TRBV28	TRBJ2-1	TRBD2	TGTGCCAGCAGTCTGCGAAAATGGACTAGCGGGGGTCCAGACAATGAGCAGTTCTTC	CASSLRKWTSGGPDNEQFF
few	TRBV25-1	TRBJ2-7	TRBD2	TGTGCCAGCAGTGAATCCAAGCGGGGCTCCTACGAGCAGTACTTC	CASSESKRGSYEQYF
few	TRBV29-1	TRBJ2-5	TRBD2	TGCAGCGGGGGTAGCGGGGACCAAGAGACCCAGTACTTC	CSGGSGDQETQYF
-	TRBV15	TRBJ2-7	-	TGTGCCACCTCTCGGGACACACTCAGCTCCTACGAGCAGTACTTC	CATSRDTLSSYEQYF
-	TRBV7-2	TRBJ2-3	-	TGTGCCAGCACCCAGCATGGGGGCCCGGCAGATACGCAGTATTTT	CASTQHGGPADTQYF
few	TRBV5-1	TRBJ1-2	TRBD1	TGCGCCAGCAGCCAAGACAGGGTGGCGCTTAGCTATGGCTACACCTTC	CASSQDRVALSYGYTF
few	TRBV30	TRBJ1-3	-	TGTGCCTGGAAGCGAGGAAACACCATATATTTT	CAWKRGNTIYF
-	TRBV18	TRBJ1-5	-	TGTGCCAGCTCACCATTAGGCGGGGAGTCTAATCAGCCCCAGCATTTT	CASSPLGGESNQPQHF